This section outlines one T cell receptor (delta chain) sequence together with its context. TCRdb records a much larger clone's protein for this DNA, with a difference at residue 3 that likely arises from a read error; the protein given is the translation of the DNA. TCRdb reanalyzed the multiplex PCR reads using CATT. The sample consists of roughly 86,000 delta-chain clones, over 1.3% of them appearing once. Bulk repertoires came from Vgamma9/Vdelta2+ or Vdelta2-negative gammadelta T cells flow-sorted from PBMC. This specimen belongs to a study of γδ T cells in repeated Plasmodium falciparum infection. This CDR3 comprises 16 residues. Germline CDR1 GEAIGNYY, CDR2 EKD.

The sequence came from a pool of human donors (malaria-infected and uninfected, not separated). The chain has TRDV2 and TRDJ1; 9 positions agree with TRDD3. Source material: gamma-delta T cells from blood. This CDR3 is CAFDGLGELYTDKLIF. The DNA for the CDR3 is TGTGCCTTTGACGGACTGGGGGAGCTGTACACCGATAAACTCATCTTT.